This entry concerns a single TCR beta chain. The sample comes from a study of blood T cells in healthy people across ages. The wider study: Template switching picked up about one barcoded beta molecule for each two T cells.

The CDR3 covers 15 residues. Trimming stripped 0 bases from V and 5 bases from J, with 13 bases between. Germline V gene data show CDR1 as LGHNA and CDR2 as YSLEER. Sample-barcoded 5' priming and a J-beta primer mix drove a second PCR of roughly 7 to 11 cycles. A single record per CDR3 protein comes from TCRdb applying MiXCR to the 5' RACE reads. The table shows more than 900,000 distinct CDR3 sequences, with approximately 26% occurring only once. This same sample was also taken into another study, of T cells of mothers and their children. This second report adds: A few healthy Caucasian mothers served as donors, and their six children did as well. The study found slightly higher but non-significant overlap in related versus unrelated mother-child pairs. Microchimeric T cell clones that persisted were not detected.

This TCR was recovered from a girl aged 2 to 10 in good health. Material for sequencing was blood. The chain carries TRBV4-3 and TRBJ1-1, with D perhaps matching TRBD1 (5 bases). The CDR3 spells CASSQDWGGLTEAFF. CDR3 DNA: TGCGCCAGCAGCCAAGACTGGGGGGGATTAACTGAAGCTTTCTTT.